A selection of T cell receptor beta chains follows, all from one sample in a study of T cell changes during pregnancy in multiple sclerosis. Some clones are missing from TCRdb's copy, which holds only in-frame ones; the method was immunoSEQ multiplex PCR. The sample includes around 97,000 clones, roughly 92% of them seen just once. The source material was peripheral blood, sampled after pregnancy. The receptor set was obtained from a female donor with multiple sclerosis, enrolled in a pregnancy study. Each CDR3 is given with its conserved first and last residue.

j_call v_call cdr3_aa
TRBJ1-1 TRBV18 CASFPGAATEAFF
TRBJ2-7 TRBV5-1 CASSLGQKTYEQYF
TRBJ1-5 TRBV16 CASSRREGNQPQHF
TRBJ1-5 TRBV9 CASSERGEGTEQHF
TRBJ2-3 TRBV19 CASQGDDTQYF
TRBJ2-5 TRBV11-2 CASSSGQGETQYF
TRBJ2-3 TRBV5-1 CASSLPRREGRHTQYF
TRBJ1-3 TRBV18 CASSSTQGIGNTIYF
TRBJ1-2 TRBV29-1 CSARQGADYGYTF
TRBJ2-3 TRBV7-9 CASSRWTRGGDTQYF
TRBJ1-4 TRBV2 CASRGQGAANEKLFF
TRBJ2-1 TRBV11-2 CASSLIAASSQPRYNEQFF
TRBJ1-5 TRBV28 CASKGQPKYYQPQHF
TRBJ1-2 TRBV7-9 CASSRDSENYGYTF
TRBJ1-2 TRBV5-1 CASSSGVYGYTF
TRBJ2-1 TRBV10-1 CASSELAHYNEQFF
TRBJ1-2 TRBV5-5 CASSLSTWVGEGYTF
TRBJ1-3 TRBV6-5 CASRAPSGNTIYF
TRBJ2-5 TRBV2 CASRSLAGQETQYF
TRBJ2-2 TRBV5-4 CASSLGTGFQRGELFF
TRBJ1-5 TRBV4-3 CASSRGTGDSNQPQHF
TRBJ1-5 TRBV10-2 CASIPPQPQHF
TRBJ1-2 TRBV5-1 CASSQQGNYGYTF
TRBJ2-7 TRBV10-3 CATWGTSGSYEQYF
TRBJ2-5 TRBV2 CASSEGRGGGETQYF
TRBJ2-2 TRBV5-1 CASSLRQLTGELFF
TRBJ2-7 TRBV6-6 CASSYSKGAYEQYF
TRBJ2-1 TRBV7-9 CASSLGTSGGGSYNEQFF
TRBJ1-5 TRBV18 CASSTGGWSNQPQHF
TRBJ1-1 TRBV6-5 CASSLDREGNTEAFF
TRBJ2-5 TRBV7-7 CASSDRQLQGAETQYF
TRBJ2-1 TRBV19 CASSIASLNEQFF
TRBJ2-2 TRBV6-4 CASSPPLSGSDRTGELFF
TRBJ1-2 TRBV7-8 CASSPSQQMIPGSGYTF
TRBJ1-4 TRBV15 CATTLGILTGIEKLFF
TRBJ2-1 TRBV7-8 CASSLDNRGNEQFF
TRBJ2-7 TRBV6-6 CASKGAELGEQYF
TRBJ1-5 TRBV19 CASSVREGGKNQPQHF
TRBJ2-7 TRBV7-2 CASSQVGTPNSYEQYF
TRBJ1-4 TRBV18 CASSTGEKLFF